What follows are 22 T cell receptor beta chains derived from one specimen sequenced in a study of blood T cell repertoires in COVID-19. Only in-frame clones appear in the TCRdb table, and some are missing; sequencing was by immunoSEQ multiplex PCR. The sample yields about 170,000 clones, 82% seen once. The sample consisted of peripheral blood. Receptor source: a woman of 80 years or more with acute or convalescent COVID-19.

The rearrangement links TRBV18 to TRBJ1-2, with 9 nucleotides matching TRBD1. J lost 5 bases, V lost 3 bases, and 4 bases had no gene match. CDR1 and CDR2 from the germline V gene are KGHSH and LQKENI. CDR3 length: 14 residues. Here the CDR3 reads CASSPAGQGYGYTF. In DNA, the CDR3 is TGTGCCAGCTCACCTGCGGGACAGGGTTATGGCTACACCTTC. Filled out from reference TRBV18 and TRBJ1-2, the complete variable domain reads NAGVMQNPRHLVRRRGQEARLRCSPMKGHSHVYWYRQLPEEGLKFMVYLQKENIIDESGMPKERFSAEFPKEGPSILRIQQVVRGDSAAYFCASSPAGQGYGYTFGSGTRLTVV.

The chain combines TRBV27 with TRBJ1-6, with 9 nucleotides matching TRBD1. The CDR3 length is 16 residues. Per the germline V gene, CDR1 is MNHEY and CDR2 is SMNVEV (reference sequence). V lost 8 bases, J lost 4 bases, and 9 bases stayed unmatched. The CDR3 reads CASADGGQGYNSPLHF. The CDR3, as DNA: TGTGCCAGCGCTGATGGGGGACAGGGTTATAATTCACCCCTCCACTTT.

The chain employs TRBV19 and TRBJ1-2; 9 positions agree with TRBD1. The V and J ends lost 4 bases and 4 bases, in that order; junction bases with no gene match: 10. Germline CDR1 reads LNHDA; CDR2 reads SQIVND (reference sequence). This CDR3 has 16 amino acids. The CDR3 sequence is CASSSLRDRAAYGYTF. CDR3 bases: TGTGCCAGTAGTAGCCTCCGGGACAGGGCTGCCTATGGCTACACCTTC.

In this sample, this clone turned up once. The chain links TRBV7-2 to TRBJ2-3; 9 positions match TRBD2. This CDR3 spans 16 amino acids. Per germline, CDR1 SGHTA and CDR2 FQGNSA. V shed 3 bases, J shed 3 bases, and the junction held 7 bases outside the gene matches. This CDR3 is CASSLGLAGSTDTQYF. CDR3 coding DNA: TGTGCCAGCAGCTTGGGGCTAGCGGGATCTACAGATACGCAGTATTTT.

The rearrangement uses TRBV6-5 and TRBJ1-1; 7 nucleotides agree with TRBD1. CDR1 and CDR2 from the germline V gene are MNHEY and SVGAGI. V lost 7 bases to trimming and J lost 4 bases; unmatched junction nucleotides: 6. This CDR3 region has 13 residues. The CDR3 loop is CASKGASSTEAFF. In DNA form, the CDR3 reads TGTGCCAGCAAGGGGGCAAGTAGCACTGAAGCTTTCTTT.

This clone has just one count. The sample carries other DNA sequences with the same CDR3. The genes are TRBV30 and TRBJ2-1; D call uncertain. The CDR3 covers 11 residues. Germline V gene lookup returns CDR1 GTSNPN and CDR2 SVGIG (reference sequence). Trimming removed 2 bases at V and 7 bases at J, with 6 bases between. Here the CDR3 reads CAWSPRNEQFF. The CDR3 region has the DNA TGTGCCTGGAGTCCTCGGAATGAGCAGTTCTTC.

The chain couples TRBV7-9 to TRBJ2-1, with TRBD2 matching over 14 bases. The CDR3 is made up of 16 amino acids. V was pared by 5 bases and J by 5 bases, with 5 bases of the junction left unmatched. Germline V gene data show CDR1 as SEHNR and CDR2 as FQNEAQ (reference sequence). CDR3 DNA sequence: TGTGCCAGCAGCATGGGGACTAGCGGGAGAGACAATGAGCAGTTCTTC. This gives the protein CASSMGTSGRDNEQFF.

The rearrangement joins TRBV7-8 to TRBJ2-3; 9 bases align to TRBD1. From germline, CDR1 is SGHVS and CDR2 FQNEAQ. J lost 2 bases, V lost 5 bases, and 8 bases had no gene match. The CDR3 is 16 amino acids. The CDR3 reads CASSGGQGKYTDTQYF. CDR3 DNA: TGTGCCAGCAGCGGGGGACAGGGAAAGTACACAGATACGCAGTATTTT.

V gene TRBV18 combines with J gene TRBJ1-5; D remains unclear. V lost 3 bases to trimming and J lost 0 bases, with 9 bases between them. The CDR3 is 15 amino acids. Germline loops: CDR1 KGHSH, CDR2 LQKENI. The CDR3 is CASSPFRISNQPQHF. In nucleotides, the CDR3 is TGTGCCAGCTCACCCTTCAGGATTAGCAATCAGCCCCAGCATTTT.

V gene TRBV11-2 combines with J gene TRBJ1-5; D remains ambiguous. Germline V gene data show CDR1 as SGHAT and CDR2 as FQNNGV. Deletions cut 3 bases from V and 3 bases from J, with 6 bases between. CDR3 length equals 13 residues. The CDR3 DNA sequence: TGTGCCAGCAGCTTGCGCATCAATCAGCCCCAGCATTTT. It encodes CASSLRINQPQHF. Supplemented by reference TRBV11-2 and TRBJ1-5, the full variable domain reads EAGVAQSPRYKIIEKRQSVAFWCNPISGHATLYWYQQILGQGPKLLIQFQNNGVVDDSQLPKDRFSAERLKGVDSTLKIQPAKLEDSAVYLCASSLRINQPQHFGDGTRLSIL.

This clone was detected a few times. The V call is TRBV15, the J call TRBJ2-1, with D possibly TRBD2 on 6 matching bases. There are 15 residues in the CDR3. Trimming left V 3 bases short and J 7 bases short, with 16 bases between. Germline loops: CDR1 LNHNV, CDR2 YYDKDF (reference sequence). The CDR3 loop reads CATSSVGRLGNEQFF. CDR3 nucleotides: TGTGCCACCAGCAGCGTCGGGAGACTCGGAAATGAGCAGTTCTTC.

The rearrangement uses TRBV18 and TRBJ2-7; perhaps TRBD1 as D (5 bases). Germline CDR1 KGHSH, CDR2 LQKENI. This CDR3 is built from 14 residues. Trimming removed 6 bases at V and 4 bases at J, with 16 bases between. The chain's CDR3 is CASSTGSPLYEQYF. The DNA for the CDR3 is TGTGCCAGCTCTACAGGATCCCCCCTATACGAGCAGTACTTC. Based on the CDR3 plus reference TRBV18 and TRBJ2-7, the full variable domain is NAGVMQNPRHLVRRRGQEARLRCSPMKGHSHVYWYRQLPEEGLKFMVYLQKENIIDESGMPKERFSAEFPKEGPSILRIQQVVRGDSAAYFCASSTGSPLYEQYFGPGTRLTVT.

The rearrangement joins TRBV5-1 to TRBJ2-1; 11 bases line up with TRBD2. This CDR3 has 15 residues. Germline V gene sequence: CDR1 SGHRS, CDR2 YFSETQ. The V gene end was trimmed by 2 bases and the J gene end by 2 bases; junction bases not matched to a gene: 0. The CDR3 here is CASSFSGRAYNEQFF. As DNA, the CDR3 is TGCGCCAGCAGCTTTAGCGGGAGGGCCTACAATGAGCAGTTCTTC. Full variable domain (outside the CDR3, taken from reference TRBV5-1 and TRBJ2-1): KAGVTQTPRYLIKTRGQQVTLSCSPISGHRSVSWYQQTPGQGLQFLFEYFSETQRNKGNFPGRFSGRQFSNSRSEMNVSTLELGDSALYLCASSFSGRAYNEQFFGPGTRLTVL.

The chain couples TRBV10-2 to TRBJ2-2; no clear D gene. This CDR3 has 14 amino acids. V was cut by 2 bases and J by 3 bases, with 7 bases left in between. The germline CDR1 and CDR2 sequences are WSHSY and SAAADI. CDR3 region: CASSETLYTGELFF. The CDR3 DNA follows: TGCGCCAGCAGTGAGACATTATACACCGGGGAGCTGTTTTTT.

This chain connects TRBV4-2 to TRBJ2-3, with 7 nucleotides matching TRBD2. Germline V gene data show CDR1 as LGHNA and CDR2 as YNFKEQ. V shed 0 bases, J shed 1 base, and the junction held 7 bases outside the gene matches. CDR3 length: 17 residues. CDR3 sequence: CASSQDHAGAGTDTQYF. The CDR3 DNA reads TGTGCCAGCAGCCAAGACCACGCGGGAGCGGGCACAGATACGCAGTATTTT.

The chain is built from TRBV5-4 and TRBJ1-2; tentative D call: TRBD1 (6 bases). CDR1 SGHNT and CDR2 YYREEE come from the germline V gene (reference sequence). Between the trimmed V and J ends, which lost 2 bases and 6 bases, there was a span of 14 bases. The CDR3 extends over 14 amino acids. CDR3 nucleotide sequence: TGTGCCAGCAGCTTAATGGGGGCGCCTCATGGCTACACCTTC. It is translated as CASSLMGAPHGYTF.

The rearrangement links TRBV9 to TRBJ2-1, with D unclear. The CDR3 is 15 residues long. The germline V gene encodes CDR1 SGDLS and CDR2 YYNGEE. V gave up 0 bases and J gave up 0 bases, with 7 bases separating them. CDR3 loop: CASSVVSSSYNEQFF. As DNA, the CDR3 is TGTGCCAGCAGCGTAGTGAGTAGCTCCTACAATGAGCAGTTCTTC.

In DNA, the CDR3 is TGTGCTAGTGGTTTGGGGGACAGATCGGACATTCAGTACTTC. Its protein is CASGLGDRSDIQYF. This chain links TRBV12-5 with TRBJ2-4, with 7 bases identical to TRBD1. The CDR3 length is 14 residues. V lost 1 base to trimming and J lost 8 bases; unmatched junction nucleotides: 5. Germline CDR1 reads LGHNT; CDR2 reads FRNRAP.

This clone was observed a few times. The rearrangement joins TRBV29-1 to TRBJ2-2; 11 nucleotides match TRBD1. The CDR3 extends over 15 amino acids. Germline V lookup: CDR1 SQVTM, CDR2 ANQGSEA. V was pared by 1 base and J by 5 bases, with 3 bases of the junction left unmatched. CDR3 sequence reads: CSVEGDRGSTGELFF. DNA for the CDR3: TGCAGCGTTGAAGGGGACAGGGGGAGTACCGGGGAGCTGTTTTTT.

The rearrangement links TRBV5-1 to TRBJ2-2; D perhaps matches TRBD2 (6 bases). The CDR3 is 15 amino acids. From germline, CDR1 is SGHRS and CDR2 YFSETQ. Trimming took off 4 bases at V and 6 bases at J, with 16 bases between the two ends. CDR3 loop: CASSPSSGWAGELFF. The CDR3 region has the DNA TGCGCCAGCAGCCCCTCCAGCGGGTGGGCCGGGGAGCTGTTTTTT.

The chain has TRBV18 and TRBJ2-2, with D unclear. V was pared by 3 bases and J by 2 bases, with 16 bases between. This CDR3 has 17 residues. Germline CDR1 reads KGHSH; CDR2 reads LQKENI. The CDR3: CASSPAGTPLNTGELFF. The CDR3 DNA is TGTGCCAGCTCACCCGCAGGTACCCCGTTAAACACCGGGGAGCTGTTTTTT.

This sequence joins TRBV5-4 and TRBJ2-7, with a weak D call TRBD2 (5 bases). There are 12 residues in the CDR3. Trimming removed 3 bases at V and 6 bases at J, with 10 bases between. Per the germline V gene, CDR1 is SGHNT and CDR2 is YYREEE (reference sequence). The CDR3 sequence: CASSSTGSEQYF. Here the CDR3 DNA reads TGTGCCAGCAGCTCCACGGGGAGCGAGCAGTACTTC.